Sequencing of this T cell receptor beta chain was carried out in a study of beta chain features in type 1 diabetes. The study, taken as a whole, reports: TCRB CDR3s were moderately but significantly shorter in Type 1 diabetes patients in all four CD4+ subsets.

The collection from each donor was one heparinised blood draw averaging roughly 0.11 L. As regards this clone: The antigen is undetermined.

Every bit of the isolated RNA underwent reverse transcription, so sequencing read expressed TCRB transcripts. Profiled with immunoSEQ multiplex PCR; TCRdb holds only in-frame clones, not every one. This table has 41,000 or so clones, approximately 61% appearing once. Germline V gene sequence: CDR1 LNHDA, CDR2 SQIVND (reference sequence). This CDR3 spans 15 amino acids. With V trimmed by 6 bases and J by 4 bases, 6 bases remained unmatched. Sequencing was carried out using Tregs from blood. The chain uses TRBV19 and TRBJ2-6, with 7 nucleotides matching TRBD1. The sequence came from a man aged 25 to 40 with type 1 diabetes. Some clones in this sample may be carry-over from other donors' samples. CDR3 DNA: TGTGCCAGTAGCCACAGGGGTTCCGGGGCCAACGTCCTGACTTTC. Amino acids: CASSHRGSGANVLTF.